This T cell receptor (beta chain) was documented in a study of T cell clonotyping in hematopoietic cell transplantation (dated by TCRdb to the early 2020s). Regarding the research as a whole: Pretransplant samples from recipients were collected after cytoreduction. A total of about 140 blood samples were gathered in the study from roughly 40 consecutive transplant recipients along with their related donors. Recruitment of patients was conducted between September 2015 and 2017, and follow-up was continued until September 2020 or death.

V is shortened by 1 base, J by 9 bases, and the region joining them spans 16 bases. The CDR3 goes from the cysteine to the phenylalanine over 14 residues. The entry retains the CDR3 DNA only, 42 bases that are in frame from base 1. Sequences GTSNPN (CDR1) and SVGIG (CDR2) are obtained from the germline V gene (reference sequence). As concerns this clone: Its binding antigen is unknown. Base quality data are lacking; no much larger clone is found one base away.

With the immunoSEQ assay, which is a bias-controlled multiplex PCR relying on V- and J-specific primers, TCR beta CDR3 regions were amplified from genomic DNA. A proprietary barcode and Illumina adapter sequences were added to the CDR3 amplicons in a second PCR step. An Illumina MiSeq instrument was used to sequence the CDR3 libraries. On the authors' methods: Export and quality control were performed with immunoSEQ Analyzer 3.0, and downstream analyses were performed with R Bioconductor and Immunarch. Repertoire metrics were calculated using only productive rearrangements within the normalized downsampled data set. Pathologically expanded clonotypes were defined as those larger than 5 templates in the normalized cohort. The Inverse Simpson Index served as the measure of repertoire diversity. The non-normalized data set was used for CMV-specificity analyses so that all clonotypes could be captured. TCRdb provides this immuneACCESS table in a form limited to in-frame rearrangements. Some clones are lacking; in checked studies, under half of them reflect an unresolved V gene, and why the rest are absent is not known. V, J and clone size derive from that table, while D and trimming were established from the DNA sequence. The sample records several thousand clones, 32% of which are singletons. The leading ten clones occupy roughly 17% of the sample.

According to the study, the label for this sample's time point signals: recipient sample about 28 days before transplant, after cytoreduction. Blood from recipients was drawn roughly 28 days before transplant, then again at days 30, 100 and 180 after transplant. Nuclei Lysis Solution was used to extract genomic DNA from fresh or cryopreserved unfractionated peripheral blood mononuclear cells. The research as a whole found: Overlap with donor repertoires was found for only a small fraction of recipient repertoires, with over 95% found to appear de novo at the given depth. The sample size was limited, and CD4 and CD8 repertoire contributions could not be separated because cells were not sorted. After transplant, TCR diversity in recipients dropped, and pathologically expanded clonotypes climbed progressively between day 30 and day 180. Donor and pretransplant recipient Inverse Simpson Index values predicted broader posttransplant TCR repertoire diversity.

The chain uses TRBV30 and TRBJ1-5, with TRBD1 perhaps the D gene, on 5 matching bases. The material was peripheral blood mononuclear cells, obtained before stem cell transplant. The sequence derives from a man between 50 and 59 years old with myelofibrosis. Some clones in this sample may be carry-over from other donors' samples. The CDR3 protein is CAWSDGTVLWPQHF. The bases are TGTGCCTGGAGTGACGGGACGGTGCTTTGGCCCCAGCATTTT.